Included here is one T cell receptor (beta chain) sequence, with context. The data belong to a study of blood T cell repertoires in COVID-19. Residents of 24 US areas, aged roughly 18 to 89 years, made up the participants. Symptom resolution, clearance, or two negative PCRs marked donors in Cohort 3 as recovered. In the authors' workflow: Estimation of nucleated cell counts relied on the amplification of reference gene primers. This table comes from immunoSEQ multiplex PCR, and its TCRdb copy is limited to in-frame clones, with some not included. For V, J and clone size, that table is used; D and trimming come from the DNA. Altogether 200,000 to 250,000 clones are present, roughly four fifths being singletons, with the ten largest covering 15%. CDR3 length: 15 residues. Germline V gene lookup returns CDR1 SGHTA and CDR2 FQGTGA. V dropped 2 bases and J dropped 3 bases, with 13 bases sitting between them.

The chain has TRBV7-3 and TRBJ1-2; D not resolved. The clonotype originates from a man in his forties or fifties who had recovered from COVID-19. Sequencing was done on a sample of PBMCs or T cells enriched from blood (not recorded which). CDR3 sequence reads: CASSLVRDSDYGYTF. The CDR3 DNA follows: TGTGCCAGCAGCTTAGTGAGGGATAGCGACTATGGCTACACCTTC.